Below are 26 T cell receptor beta chains sequenced from a single sample in a study of cytomegalovirus exposure and HLA in healthy donors. The primer mix had 60 Vbeta and 13 Jbeta primers. Libraries were prepared by immunoSEQ multiplex PCR; TCRdb keeps only in-frame clonotypes and omits some of them. The sample holds more than 150,000 clones, approximately 80% seen once. The sequenced sample was PBMCs. The receptors were sampled from a girl aged 5-17 years in good health and CMV-seropositive.

CDR3 region: CASSPLAGVYNEQFF. CDR3 bases: TGTGCCAGCTCACCACTAGCGGGAGTTTACAATGAGCAGTTCTTC. The chain links TRBV18 to TRBJ2-1, with TRBD2 matching over 9 bases. The J segment lost 4 bases and the V segment lost 1 base, leaving 2 bases of the junction unmatched. The germline gives CDR1 KGHSH, CDR2 LQKENI. The CDR3 is 15 residues long.

This chain uses TRBV18 with TRBJ1-2; D is undetermined. Germline CDR1 is KGHSH and CDR2 is LQKENI. The CDR3 consists of 15 residues. V dropped 2 bases and J dropped 0 bases, with 10 bases sitting between them. The CDR3, as DNA: TGTGCCAGCTCACCAGCAGACACGGCTAACTATGGCTACACCTTC. This sequence encodes CASSPADTANYGYTF. The whole variable domain, remainder taken from reference TRBV18 and TRBJ1-2, is NAGVMQNPRHLVRRRGQEARLRCSPMKGHSHVYWYRQLPEEGLKFMVYLQKENIIDESGMPKERFSAEFPKEGPSILRIQQVVRGDSAAYFCASSPADTANYGYTFGSGTRLTVV.

The chain couples TRBV7-9 to TRBJ2-7; TRBD2 is a possible D gene (5 bases). The CDR3 consists of 15 residues. Germline CDR1 is SEHNR and CDR2 is FQNEAQ (reference sequence). V gave up 2 bases and J gave up 6 bases, with 17 bases separating them. The CDR3 region is CASSLPGLSSSEQYF. DNA of the CDR3: TGTGCCAGCAGCTTACCTGGACTTTCGAGTTCCGAGCAGTACTTC.

This clone was seen more than once but under ten times. This chain uses TRBV2 with TRBJ1-4; the D is unclear. Germline-derived CDR1 and CDR2 are SNHLY and FYNNEI. The ends were cut back, 6 bases at V and 0 bases at J, with 8 bases in the middle. There are 14 residues in the CDR3. CDR3 DNA sequence: TGTGCCAGCAGCCCCCAGACAACTAATGAAAAACTGTTTTTT. Its protein product is CASSPQTTNEKLFF.

The rearrangement joins TRBV30 to TRBJ2-5; perhaps TRBD1 as D (6 bases). CDR1 and CDR2 (germline): GTSNPN, SVGIG (reference sequence). Trimming removed 1 base at V and 1 base at J, with 10 bases between. There are 14 residues in the CDR3. The CDR3 loop reads CAWSGGPPQETQYF. CDR3 coding DNA: TGTGCCTGGAGTGGGGGGCCCCCCCAAGAGACCCAGTACTTC.

This sequence joins TRBV19 and TRBJ2-5; 9 bases are a match to TRBD1. Germline V gene data show CDR1 as LNHDA and CDR2 as SQIVND (reference sequence). V dropped 5 bases and J dropped 4; count of bases not matched to a gene: 5. CDR3 length: 14 amino acids. The CDR3 DNA reads TGTGCCAGTAGTCTCGGACAGGGGTCAGAGACCCAGTACTTC. Translation gives CASSLGQGSETQYF.

The chain is built from TRBV7-9 and TRBJ2-3; D is possibly TRBD1 (5 bases). V lost 1 base to trimming and J lost 5 bases, with 13 bases between them. CDR1 and CDR2 (germline): SEHNR, FQNEAQ (reference sequence). The CDR3 runs 15 residues. This CDR3 reads CASSLGAQGGDTQYF. CDR3 DNA: TGTGCCAGCAGCTTAGGGGCGCAGGGCGGAGATACGCAGTATTTT.

The chain carries TRBV9 and TRBJ2-7; tentatively, D is TRBD1 (6 bases). CDR1 SGDLS and CDR2 YYNGEE come from the germline V gene. The CDR3 contains 15 residues. The germline V and J ends were trimmed by 3 bases and 3 bases, with 16 bases remaining between them. CDR3 amino acids: CASSEGDTKFYEQYF. In DNA, the CDR3 is TGTGCCAGCAGCGAAGGGGACACCAAATTCTACGAGCAGTACTTC. Together with reference TRBV9 and TRBJ2-7, the CDR3 gives the full variable domain: DSGVTQTPKHLITATGQRVTLRCSPRSGDLSVYWYQQSLDQGLQFLIQYYNGEERAKGNILERFSAQQFPDLHSELNLSSLELGDSALYFCASSEGDTKFYEQYFGPGTRLTVT.

This clone was seen just once. The CDR3 is CASSEQGYGNTIYF. CDR3 coding DNA: TGTGCCAGCAGTGAACAGGGTTATGGAAACACCATATATTTT. This chain links TRBV2 with TRBJ1-3; D is possibly TRBD1 (5 bases). The germline V gene has CDR1 SNHLY and CDR2 FYNNEI. Trimming removed 2 bases at V and 3 bases at J, with 8 bases between. The CDR3 sequence is 14 residues long. Supplemented by reference TRBV2 and TRBJ1-3, the full variable domain reads EPEVTQTPSHQVTQMGQEVILRCVPISNHLYFYWYRQILGQKVEFLVSFYNNEISEKSEIFDDQFSVERPDGSNFTLKIRSTKLEDSAMYFCASSEQGYGNTIYFGEGSWLTVV.

The J gene is TRBJ1-4, the V gene TRBV5-8, with a weak D call TRBD1 (5 bases). The ends were cut back, 1 base at V and 5 bases at J, with 18 bases in the middle. This CDR3 has 17 residues. Germline V gives CDR1 SGHTS, CDR2 YDEGEE. DNA of the CDR3: TGTGCCAGCAGCTTGAGTCAATCAAGCGGGACGAATGAAAAACTGTTTTTT. It is translated as CASSLSQSSGTNEKLFF. Full variable domain (rest looked up from reference TRBV5-8 and TRBJ1-4): EAGVTQSPTHLIKTRGQQATLRCSPISGHTSVYWYQQALGLGLQFLLWYDEGEERNRGNFPPRFSGRQFPNYSSELNVNALELEDSALYLCASSLSQSSGTNEKLFFGSGTQLSVL.

The CDR3 DNA is TGTGCCATCAGGACTAGCGGGATGGTGGGGGAGCTGTTTTTT. As protein: CAIRTSGMVGELFF. The chain couples TRBV10-3 to TRBJ2-2; 11 bases line up with TRBD2. The V gene's germline CDR1 is ENHRY and CDR2 SYGVKD. This CDR3 is built from 14 residues. V lost 6 bases, J lost 8 bases, and 5 bases stayed unmatched.

J is TRBJ2-7 and V is TRBV18; the D gene is possibly TRBD1 (6 bases). Trimming took 2 bases from V and 7 from J, leaving 9 bases between them. The CDR3 contains 12 residues. Germline CDR1 and CDR2: KGHSH and LQKENI. The CDR3 sequence is CASSPDRLEQYF. The CDR3 bases are TGTGCCAGCTCACCAGACAGGTTGGAGCAGTACTTC.

The chain joins TRBV2 to TRBJ1-5, with D possibly matching TRBD1 (5 bases). Per germline, CDR1 SNHLY and CDR2 FYNNEI. The CDR3 is made up of 15 amino acids. Trimming left V 0 bases short and J 4 bases short, with 10 bases between. The CDR3 reads CASSEASGRNQPQHF. The CDR3 DNA follows: TGTGCCAGCAGTGAAGCGTCAGGGCGGAATCAGCCCCAGCATTTT.

This sequence joins TRBV14 and TRBJ2-7, with TRBD1 as a possible D gene (5 bases). The germline V gene has CDR1 SGHDN and CDR2 FVKESK. Trimming took 3 bases from V and 6 from J, leaving 15 bases between them. CDR3 length equals 14 residues. The CDR3 region is CASSQSAGWGEQYF. CDR3 DNA sequence: TGTGCCAGCAGCCAGTCGGCAGGGTGGGGCGAGCAGTACTTC.

V gene TRBV19 combines with J gene TRBJ2-2, with D tentatively TRBD1 (6 bases). CDR3 length: 16 residues. The germline gives CDR1 LNHDA, CDR2 SQIVND (reference sequence). Trimming left V 6 bases short and J 0 bases short, with 14 bases between. CDR3 loop: CASSTGIGTNTGELFF. The CDR3 DNA sequence: TGTGCCAGTAGCACAGGGATAGGGACGAACACCGGGGAGCTGTTTTTT. The full variable domain, completed using reference TRBV19 and TRBJ2-2, is DGGITQSPKYLFRKEGQNVTLSCEQNLNHDAMYWYRQDPGQGLRLIYYSQIVNDFQKGDIAEGYSVSREKKESFPLTVTSAQKNPTAFYLCASSTGIGTNTGELFFGEGSRLTVL.

The chain recombines TRBV27 with TRBJ2-7; 8 positions agree with TRBD1. J gave up 5 bases and V 7 bases, and 13 bases lay outside the gene matches. The CDR3 is 15 amino acids. CDR1 MNHEY and CDR2 SMNVEV come from the germline V gene (reference sequence). CDR3 loop: CASTPLGQGADEQYF. DNA of the CDR3: TGTGCCAGCACCCCCCTCGGGCAGGGGGCAGACGAGCAGTACTTC.

In this sample, this clone turned up once. The V call is TRBV13, the J call TRBJ2-7; 9 bases are shared with TRBD1. Trimming at V came to 5 bases and at J to 1 base, leaving 6 bases not matched to a gene. The CDR3 runs 15 residues. Looked up from germline, CDR1 is PRHDT and CDR2 is FYEKMQ (reference sequence). The CDR3 sequence is CASSLEGTGSYEQYF. DNA for the CDR3: TGTGCCAGCAGCCTAGAGGGGACAGGGTCCTACGAGCAGTACTTC.

V gene TRBV5-8 combines with J gene TRBJ1-1; no clear D. The CDR3 totals 16 residues. Trimming removed 0 bases at V and 4 bases at J, with 16 bases between. Germline V gives CDR1 SGHTS, CDR2 YDEGEE. The CDR3 here is CASSLGQPFGITEAFF. CDR3 sequence (DNA): TGTGCCAGCAGCTTGGGGCAGCCCTTCGGGATCACTGAAGCTTTCTTT.

This clone was counted between two and nine times. V usage is TRBV27 and J usage is TRBJ2-1; 10 nucleotides align to TRBD1. CDR1 MNHEY and CDR2 SMNVEV come from the germline V gene (reference sequence). This CDR3 spans 16 amino acids. With 2 bases clipped from V and 9 bases from J, the junction kept 10 bases outside the gene matches. The CDR3 DNA sequence: TGTGCCAGCAGTTTAGCGCCGGGACAGGGGATTGGTGAGCAGTTCTTC. Its translation: CASSLAPGQGIGEQFF.

As concerns this clone: One end of the junction is discordant with germline, which a read error may explain. Additional DNA sequences in this sample encode the identical CDR3. V gene TRBV2 combines with J gene TRBJ2-2; 9 bases agree with TRBD2. The CDR3 covers 16 residues. From germline, CDR1 is SNHLY and CDR2 FYNNEI. CDR3 sequence reads: CARRFAGGLGTGELFF. In nucleotides, the CDR3 is TGTGCCAGGAGATTTGCGGGAGGGCTGGGGACCGGAGAGCTGTTTTTT.

The V gene is TRBV6-5, the J gene TRBJ1-2, with TRBD1 matching over 7 bases. In germline, CDR1 is MNHEY, CDR2 SVGAGI. Trimming took 0 bases from V and 6 from J; bases not matched to a gene: 4. The CDR3 covers 14 residues. CDR3 region: CASSYSSTGNGYTF. CDR3 nucleotide sequence: TGTGCCAGCAGTTACTCGTCGACAGGGAATGGCTACACCTTC.

The DNA for the CDR3 is TGTGCCAGCAGACGGACAGCCTTCAGCAATCAGCCCCAGCATTTT. Translation: CASRRTAFSNQPQHF. The chain is built from TRBV6-5 and TRBJ1-5; D is perhaps TRBD1 (6 bases). V dropped 6 bases and J dropped 1 base, with 13 bases sitting between them. Germline values: CDR1 MNHEY, CDR2 SVGAGI. The CDR3 is 15 residues long.

The V call is TRBV5-1, the J call TRBJ1-1; D is unresolved. This CDR3 spans 12 amino acids. Germline CDR1 reads SGHRS; CDR2 reads YFSETQ. The germline V and J ends were trimmed by 5 bases and 1 base, with 6 bases remaining between them. The CDR3 spells CASRLKNTEAFF. Here the CDR3 DNA reads TGCGCCAGCAGACTGAAGAACACTGAAGCTTTCTTT.

The V gene is TRBV5-6, the J gene TRBJ2-7, with TRBD2 matching 11 bases. This CDR3 contains 16 residues. V gave up 3 bases and J gave up 2 bases; unmatched junction bases: 7. Germline V gene sequence: CDR1 SGHDT, CDR2 YYEEEE. CDR3 residues: CASSSTSGSPTYEQYF. CDR3 nucleotide sequence: TGTGCCAGCAGCTCCACTAGCGGGAGCCCCACCTACGAGCAGTACTTC.

This sequence joins TRBV9 and TRBJ2-7; 10 bases are shared with TRBD2. CDR3 length: 15 residues. Germline CDR1 and CDR2: SGDLS and YYNGEE. V lost 0 bases, J lost 6 bases, and 6 bases stayed unmatched. The CDR3 loop is CASSVGGTSVGEQYF. The CDR3 DNA reads TGTGCCAGCAGCGTAGGGGGGACTAGCGTAGGCGAGCAGTACTTC.

This clone was observed a few times. The chain employs TRBV6-1 and TRBJ1-5; D may be TRBD1 (5 bases). Germline CDR1 reads MNHNS; CDR2 reads SASEGT. CDR3 size: 15 residues. Trimming stripped 2 bases from V and 4 bases from J, with 12 bases between. The CDR3, as DNA: TGTGCCAGCAGTGAAAAGGGGTTTGTAAATCAGCCCCAGCATTTT. It codes for CASSEKGFVNQPQHF.